Listed here are 21 T cell receptor beta chains from one sample, sequenced in a study of CD8+ T cells in alopecia areata. Following extraction, RNA underwent reverse transcription to cDNA, which served as the sequencing template. The table came from immunoSEQ multiplex PCR; TCRdb's copy has only in-frame clones and leaves some out. The sample contains about 160,000 clones, around 87% of which appear only once. Here the sequenced sample was CD8+ T cells sorted from blood, taken at week 0. The receptors here all came from a human donor with alopecia areata.

The gene calls are TRBV29-1 and TRBJ2-1; perhaps TRBD1 as D (7 bases). The V gene lost 4 bases and the J gene lost 3 bases, with 13 bases spanning the gap. Germline V gene lookup returns CDR1 SQVTM and CDR2 ANQGSEA. The CDR3 runs to 14 residues. CDR3 in DNA: TGCAGCGTTGGTCAGGGGGGCCTCTACAATGAGCAGTTCTTC. It translates to CSVGQGGLYNEQFF.

This chain links TRBV29-1 with TRBJ2-7, with D uncertain. The CDR3 is 10 amino acids. V was shortened by 4 bases and J by 6 bases, with 7 bases between the two germline ends. Looked up from germline, CDR1 is SQVTM and CDR2 is ANQGSEA. CDR3 protein: CSVAWGEQYF. CDR3 in DNA: TGCAGCGTTGCCTGGGGCGAGCAGTACTTC.

V gene TRBV29-1 combines with J gene TRBJ2-7; the D gene could be TRBD1 or TRBD2 (5 bases each). This CDR3 has 18 residues. V was cut by 0 bases and J by 3 bases, with 24 bases left in between. Germline V gene lookup returns CDR1 SQVTM and CDR2 ANQGSEA. CDR3 in amino acids: CSVEDRLAGRDPRYEQYF. The CDR3 DNA is TGCAGCGTTGAAGATAGGTTGGCGGGCCGGGACCCCCGCTACGAGCAGTACTTC.

The J gene is TRBJ2-1, the V gene TRBV29-1; D is possibly TRBD1 (6 bases). Germline V gives CDR1 SQVTM, CDR2 ANQGSEA. This CDR3 is built from 13 residues. V lost 1 base, J lost 2 bases, and 6 bases lay in between. The CDR3 DNA reads TGCAGCGTTGAAGGGACAGCCTACAATGAGCAGTTCTTC. It yields the protein CSVEGTAYNEQFF.

The chain couples TRBV5-4 to TRBJ2-7, with 8 bases that match TRBD1. Trimming cost V 5 bases and J 3 bases; bases outside gene matches: 7. This CDR3 region has 14 residues. CDR1 is SGHNT, CDR2 YYREEE, per germline (reference sequence). The CDR3 spells CASSSQGAFYEQYF. CDR3 DNA sequence: TGTGCCAGCAGTTCTCAGGGGGCGTTCTACGAGCAGTACTTC. Filled out from reference TRBV5-4 and TRBJ2-7, the complete variable domain reads ETGVTQSPTHLIKTRGQQVTLRCSSQSGHNTVSWYQQALGQGPQFIFQYYREEENGRGNFPPRFSGLQFPNYSSELNVNALELDDSALYLCASSSQGAFYEQYFGPGTRLTVT.

The V and J genes are TRBV27 and TRBJ2-7; 7 nucleotides match TRBD2. In germline, CDR1 is MNHEY, CDR2 SMNVEV (reference sequence). CDR3 length: 14 amino acids. V was clipped by 2 bases and J by 4 bases; unmatched bases: 5. Here the CDR3 reads CASSLGLVPYEQYF. The CDR3 DNA is TGTGCCAGCAGTTTAGGACTAGTCCCATACGAGCAGTACTTC.

The J gene is TRBJ2-5, the V gene TRBV6-1; D ambiguous. The CDR3 is 15 amino acids. Per germline, CDR1 MNHNS and CDR2 SASEGT. With 8 bases removed from V and 0 bases from J, the gap between germline ends came to 16 bases. CDR3 bases: TGTGCCAGCCCCCTGAATGAGGAGTACCAAGAGACCCAGTACTTC. Its translation is CASPLNEEYQETQYF.

The V gene is TRBV7-9, the J gene TRBJ2-7, with 7 nucleotides matching TRBD1. The CDR3 is made up of 15 amino acids. After removal of 4 bases from V and 6 bases from J, the junction contained 12 bases not matched to a gene. Germline loops: CDR1 SEHNR, CDR2 FQNEAQ (reference sequence). The CDR3 here is CASSYGTELLGEQYF. Here the CDR3 DNA reads TGTGCCAGCAGCTACGGGACAGAGCTCCTTGGCGAGCAGTACTTC.

J is TRBJ2-1 and V is TRBV29-1; D is unclear. V shed 3 bases and J shed 0 bases, with 9 bases lying between them. In germline, CDR1 is SQVTM, CDR2 ANQGSEA. The CDR3 covers 14 residues. CDR3 loop: CSVDWQNSYNEQFF. In DNA form, the CDR3 reads TGCAGCGTTGACTGGCAGAACTCCTACAATGAGCAGTTCTTC.

This clone was recorded a few times. This chain links TRBV5-6 with TRBJ1-2; possible D gene TRBD1, 5 bases. V dropped 4 bases and J dropped 2 bases, with 12 bases sitting between them. The CDR3 totals 14 residues. Looked up from germline, CDR1 is SGHDT and CDR2 is YYEEEE. The CDR3, as DNA: TGTGCCAGCAGCCAGGGACGTGGGAACTATGGCTACACCTTC. Translated: CASSQGRGNYGYTF.

V is TRBV29-1 and J is TRBJ2-1; D is uncertain. In germline, CDR1 is SQVTM, CDR2 ANQGSEA. The germline V and J ends were trimmed by 2 bases and 0 bases, with 8 bases remaining between them. This CDR3 contains 14 residues. The CDR3 loop reads CSVEPYLSYNEQFF. The CDR3 DNA is TGCAGCGTTGAACCCTACCTCTCCTACAATGAGCAGTTCTTC.

The chain uses TRBV5-4 and TRBJ2-1, with D unresolved. This CDR3 spans 15 amino acids. V lost 1 base and J lost 4, with 12 bases in between. Germline values: CDR1 SGHNT, CDR2 YYREEE (reference sequence). The CDR3 region has the DNA TGTGCCAGCAGCTTGATGGCGGAGATTTACAATGAGCAGTTCTTC. Amino acid sequence: CASSLMAEIYNEQFF.

This chain joins TRBV27 and TRBJ2-4, with 9 positions matching TRBD1. Germline-derived CDR1 and CDR2 are MNHEY and SMNVEV (reference sequence). The CDR3 loop spans 14 amino acids. V dropped 8 bases and J dropped 9; count of bases not matched to a gene: 11. CDR3 sequence (DNA): TGTGCCAGCCGCCCGGGACAGGGAACGGGCATTCAGTACTTC. As protein: CASRPGQGTGIQYF.

The chain employs TRBV7-9 and TRBJ1-1; a possible D gene is TRBD1 (6 bases). V was clipped by 5 bases and J by 1 base, with 17 bases between them. The V gene's germline CDR1 is SEHNR and CDR2 FQNEAQ (reference sequence). This CDR3 is built from 16 residues. CDR3 sequence: CASSPSATGPNTEAFF. Written as DNA, the CDR3 is TGTGCCAGCAGCCCCTCGGCCACAGGGCCGAACACTGAAGCTTTCTTT.

This rearrangement joins TRBV7-9 to TRBJ1-5; D gene uncertain. Trimming cost V 3 bases and J 4 bases, with 7 bases left between them. The CDR3 covers 13 residues. CDR1 and CDR2 (germline): SEHNR, FQNEAQ (reference sequence). CDR3 region: CASSLGVNQPQHF. CDR3 nucleotides: TGTGCCAGCAGCTTGGGAGTAAATCAGCCCCAGCATTTT. Full variable domain (missing parts from reference TRBV7-9 and TRBJ1-5): DTGVSQNPRHKITKRGQNVTFRCDPISEHNRLYWYRQTLGQGPEFLTYFQNEAQLEKSRLLSDRFSAERPKGSFSTLEIQRTEQGDSAMYLCASSLGVNQPQHFGDGTRLSIL.

The CDR3 DNA sequence: TGTGCCAGCAGCGCAACCCTGAGCTCCTACGAGCAGTACTTC. This encodes CASSATLSSYEQYF. The genes are TRBV9 and TRBJ2-7; no definite D call. The CDR3 loop spans 14 amino acids. V was cut by 3 bases and J by 0 bases, with 10 bases left in between. Germline assignment: CDR1 SGDLS and CDR2 YYNGEE.

The count of this clone is one. This chain connects TRBV6-5 to TRBJ1-1; D is perhaps TRBD1 (5 bases). This CDR3 spans 14 amino acids. V dropped 0 bases and J dropped 1 base, with 6 bases sitting between them. From germline, CDR1 is MNHEY and CDR2 SVGAGI. The CDR3 region is CASSYSQGNTEAFF. In nucleotides, the CDR3 is TGTGCCAGCAGTTACTCGCAGGGGAACACTGAAGCTTTCTTT.

This chain uses TRBV5-5 with TRBJ2-1; 9 bases agree with TRBD2. The CDR3 spans 17 residues. The germline V gene encodes CDR1 SGHKS and CDR2 YYEKEE (reference sequence). After removal of 2 bases from V and 2 bases from J, the junction contained 8 bases not matched to a gene. CDR3 nucleotides: TGTGCCAGCAGCTTAAGCGGCGGGAGGGGTCCCTACAATGAGCAGTTCTTC. Protein: CASSLSGGRGPYNEQFF.

In this sample, this clone turned up a few times. The chain couples TRBV19 to TRBJ2-3, with a possible D match to TRBD2 (6 bases). Trimming took 2 bases from V and 0 from J, leaving 9 bases between them. Germline lookup yields CDR1 LNHDA and CDR2 SQIVND (reference sequence). The CDR3 covers 15 residues. The CDR3, as DNA: TGTGCCAGTAGTATAAGCAGCGGGAGCACAGATACGCAGTATTTT. Translating gives CASSISSGSTDTQYF. Supplemented by reference TRBV19 and TRBJ2-3, the full variable domain reads DGGITQSPKYLFRKEGQNVTLSCEQNLNHDAMYWYRQDPGQGLRLIYYSQIVNDFQKGDIAEGYSVSREKKESFPLTVTSAQKNPTAFYLCASSISSGSTDTQYFGPGTRLTVL.

This chain connects TRBV6-5 to TRBJ1-3, with D possibly matching TRBD1 (6 bases). Trimming removed 6 bases at V and 4 bases at J, with 10 bases between. The V gene's germline CDR1 is MNHEY and CDR2 SVGAGI. This CDR3 is 13 amino acids long. The CDR3 DNA is TGTGCCAGCAGCAGGGGATTCGGAAACACCATATATTTT. Its translation is CASSRGFGNTIYF.

The V call is TRBV7-6, the J call TRBJ2-7; 9 nucleotides align to TRBD1. Unmatched junction bases numbered 11, after V lost 5 bases and J lost 3 bases. Germline-derived CDR1 and CDR2 are SGHVS and FNYEAQ. This CDR3 region has 16 residues. CDR3 sequence (DNA): TGTGCCAGCAGCCTAATCTCCGGACAGGGGTACTACGAGCAGTACTTC. This translates into CASSLISGQGYYEQYF.